One T cell receptor beta chain is described in this entry. Its target is not known. Second-dose timings of about 4 or about 12 weeks were pooled. This entry comes from a study of T cell responses to AZD1222 COVID-19 vaccine. Findings and limits, study-wide: At baseline, seropositivity was found in only six or seven AZD1222 recipients. Donors were mostly white British, more females; clonal diversity possibly underestimated. Repertoire samples came only from after the peak T cell response.

Sequencing used immunoSEQ multiplex PCR; TCRdb keeps in-frame clones, though not all of them. This table holds 90,000 to 130,000 clones, more than 90% found once. The length of the CDR3 is 13 residues. With 3 bases clipped from V and 11 bases from J, the junction kept 5 bases outside the gene matches. Looked up from germline, CDR1 is KGHDR and CDR2 is SFDVKD. The sequenced sample was peripheral blood, obtained 28 days after the second AZD1222 dose. This clonotype was obtained from an adult who received the AZD1222 COVID-19 vaccine. The chain employs TRBV24-1 and TRBJ2-1; 8 nucleotides line up with TRBD2. DNA for the CDR3: TGTGCCACCAGTGATACTAGCGGCTGGCAGCAGTTCTTC. This codes for CATSDTSGWQQFF.